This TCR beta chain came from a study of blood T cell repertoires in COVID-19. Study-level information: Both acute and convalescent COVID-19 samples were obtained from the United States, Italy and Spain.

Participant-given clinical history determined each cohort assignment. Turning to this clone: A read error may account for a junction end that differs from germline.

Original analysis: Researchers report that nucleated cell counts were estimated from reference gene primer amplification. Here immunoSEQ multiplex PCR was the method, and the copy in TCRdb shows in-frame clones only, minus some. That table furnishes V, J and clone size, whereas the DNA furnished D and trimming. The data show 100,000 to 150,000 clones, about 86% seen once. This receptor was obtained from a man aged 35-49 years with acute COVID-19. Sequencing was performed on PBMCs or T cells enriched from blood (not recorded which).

In DNA, the CDR3 is TGTGCCAGCAAACTCGAGGGAACGGGACAAAAGCTTTTC. Protein: CASKLEGTGQKLF. The chain joins TRBV5-5 to TRBJ2-7; possible D gene TRBD1, 6 bases. The germline gives CDR1 SGHKS, CDR2 YYEKEE (reference sequence). CDR3 length equals 13 residues.